This TCR beta chain was identified during a study of CD8 T cells in Susac syndrome. An input of about 0.5 to 1 ug of RNA was subjected to reverse transcription using random hexamers. The TCR beta CDR3 was amplified by immunoSEQ multiplex PCR across 54 Vbeta, 13 Jbeta. MiXCR was run by TCRdb on the immunoSEQ multiplex PCR reads, yielding one entry per CDR3 protein. The table shows about 280,000 distinct CDR3 sequences, with 80% to 90% occurring only once. TCR beta sequencing was performed on blood CD8+ and CD4+ T cells. The origin of this receptor is a human donor with multiple sclerosis. The sample was CD8+ T cells from PBMCs.

CDR3 DNA sequence: TGTGCCAGCAGACTACTAGCGGGAGTTGACACAGATACGCAGTATTTT. It yields the protein CASRLLAGVDTDTQYF. The chain is built from TRBV6-1 and TRBJ2-3, with 11 positions matching TRBD2. Germline CDR1 and CDR2: MNHNS and SASEGT. The CDR3 spans 16 residues. Unmatched junction bases numbered 7, after V lost 6 bases and J lost 2 bases.